A single sample gave rise to the 27 T cell receptor beta chains below, sequenced in a study of blood T cell repertoires in COVID-19. Assay used: immunoSEQ multiplex PCR; TCRdb lists only in-frame clones, some missing. Of hundreds of thousands of clones listed, approximately 85% are singletons. The specimen was PBMCs or T cells enriched from blood (not recorded which). These receptors were taken from a woman in her fifties or sixties who had recovered from COVID-19.

The CDR3 DNA is TGTGCCAGCAGTTTATCGGACCGCCCCGGGGAAGAGACCCAGTACTTC. As protein: CASSLSDRPGEETQYF. The rearrangement uses TRBV27 and TRBJ2-5, with TRBD2 as a possible D gene (5 bases). The CDR3 sequence is 16 residues long. Trimming pared 0 bases from V and 3 bases from J, leaving 14 bases between. CDR1 and CDR2 from the germline V gene are MNHEY and SMNVEV (reference sequence).

V gene TRBV30 combines with J gene TRBJ1-5; 9 positions match TRBD1. The CDR3 contains 15 residues. V was pared by 2 bases and J by 5 bases, with 7 bases of the junction left unmatched. Germline CDR1 GTSNPN, CDR2 SVGIG (reference sequence). The CDR3 region is CAWSSTGGPDQPQHF. CDR3 DNA sequence: TGTGCCTGGAGTTCGACAGGGGGTCCGGATCAGCCCCAGCATTTT.

The chain joins TRBV4-1 to TRBJ1-2, with D tentatively TRBD1 (6 bases). The CDR3 totals 15 residues. Germline V CDR1 and CDR2: MGHRA, YSYEKL. The V end was cut by 5 bases, the J end by 2 bases, with 15 bases between. CDR3 DNA: TGCGCCAGCAGCTACCAACAGGGCTCAAACTATGGCTACACCTTC. This codes for CASSYQQGSNYGYTF.

This chain connects TRBV3-1 (or the pseudogene TRBV3-2) to TRBJ2-1; D possibly corresponds to TRBD2 (6 bases). Trimming pared 3 bases from V and 0 bases from J, leaving 12 bases between. The germline V gene has CDR1 LGHDT and CDR2 YNNKEL (reference sequence). The CDR3 sequence is 16 residues long. The chain's CDR3 is CASSHKSGVSYNEQFF. In nucleotides, the CDR3 is TGTGCCAGCAGCCACAAGTCGGGGGTCTCCTACAATGAGCAGTTCTTC.

The V gene is TRBV27, the J gene TRBJ1-2, with D tentatively TRBD1 (5 bases). The CDR3 consists of 12 residues. V lost 6 bases and J lost 5, with 10 bases in between. Germline V gene data show CDR1 as MNHEY and CDR2 as SMNVEV (reference sequence). CDR3 sequence reads: CASSRPGYGYTF. The CDR3 DNA sequence: TGTGCCAGCAGCCGACCAGGGTATGGCTACACCTTC.

This sequence joins TRBV11-2 and TRBJ2-1; D is undetermined. The CDR3 has 13 residues. Germline assignment: CDR1 SGHAT and CDR2 FQNNGV. V shed 5 bases and J shed 9 bases, with 14 bases lying between them. CDR3 amino acids: CASSTLVGSEQFF. CDR3 DNA: TGTGCCAGCAGCACTCTGGTCGGGTCTGAGCAGTTCTTC.

The chain carries TRBV7-9 and TRBJ2-7; TRBD1 agrees at 7 bases. V was pared by 5 bases and J by 1 base, with 8 bases of the junction left unmatched. Germline V gene lookup returns CDR1 SEHNR and CDR2 FQNEAQ (reference sequence). The CDR3 has 15 amino acids. CDR3 bases: TGTGCCAGCAGCCACTCGAGACAGGGATCCTACGAGCAGTACTTC. Translated: CASSHSRQGSYEQYF.

The gene calls are TRBV10-2 and TRBJ2-2; 7 bases are a match to TRBD1. CDR3 size: 15 residues. V shed 9 bases, J shed 0 bases, and the junction held 7 bases outside the gene matches. Looked up from germline, CDR1 is WSHSY and CDR2 is SAAADI. The CDR3 reads CASSSGTANTGELFF. The DNA of the CDR3 is TGCGCCAGTTCATCCGGGACAGCGAACACCGGGGAGCTGTTTTTT.

The chain employs TRBV25-1 and TRBJ2-1, with a possible D match to TRBD1 (5 bases). The length of the CDR3 is 17 residues. Trimming took off 4 bases at V and 0 bases at J, with 16 bases between the two ends. From germline, CDR1 is MGHDK and CDR2 SYGVNS. The CDR3 DNA sequence: TGTGCCAGCAGTGTGGCAAGTGGGGCCGGCTCCTACAATGAGCAGTTCTTC. It translates to CASSVASGAGSYNEQFF.

This clone was counted a single time. J is TRBJ1-5 and V is TRBV19, with unresolved D. In germline, CDR1 is LNHDA, CDR2 SQIVND (reference sequence). The V gene lost 2 bases and the J gene lost 0 bases, with 11 bases spanning the gap. The CDR3 is 16 residues long. CDR3 protein: CASSILGRGSNQPQHF. CDR3 DNA: TGTGCCAGTAGTATATTGGGCCGGGGTAGCAATCAGCCCCAGCATTTT.

This chain uses TRBV28 with TRBJ1-2; a possible D gene is TRBD1 (5 bases). This CDR3 has 14 residues. The germline V and J ends were trimmed by 5 bases and 4 bases, with 14 bases remaining between them. Germline loops: CDR1 MDHEN, CDR2 SYDVKM. CDR3 nucleotides: TGTGCCAGCAGTAGTACGGGGGTGATCTATGGCTACACCTTC. As protein: CASSSTGVIYGYTF.

The V gene is TRBV30, the J gene TRBJ2-7; 14 bases line up with TRBD2. Germline V gene data show CDR1 as GTSNPN and CDR2 as SVGIG (reference sequence). The CDR3 has 18 residues. Unmatched junction bases numbered 9, after V lost 2 bases and J lost 0 bases. The CDR3 here is CAWSFETSGRDSSYEQYF. The CDR3 DNA sequence: TGTGCCTGGAGTTTTGAGACTAGCGGGAGGGACAGCTCCTACGAGCAGTACTTC.

V and J are TRBV5-8 and TRBJ1-1; the D is unclear. V was trimmed by 7 bases and J by 0 bases, leaving 16 bases between them. Per the germline V gene, CDR1 is SGHTS and CDR2 is YDEGEE. The CDR3 runs to 15 residues. The chain's CDR3 is CASLLDGPMNTEAFF. CDR3 in DNA: TGTGCCAGCCTTCTAGACGGCCCCATGAACACTGAAGCTTTCTTT.

The genes are TRBV7-2 and TRBJ2-3; weak D call: TRBD2 (7 bases). V was pared by 1 base and J by 3 bases, with 14 bases between. Per germline, CDR1 SGHTA and CDR2 FQGNSA. The CDR3 runs 16 residues. CDR3 sequence (DNA): TGTGCCAGCAGCTTAGACCGGGGGGCGAGTACAGATACGCAGTATTTT. Translation: CASSLDRGASTDTQYF.

The chain employs TRBV20-1 and TRBJ2-3, with D tentatively TRBD1 (6 bases). The V gene lost 3 bases and the J gene lost 6 bases, with 10 bases spanning the gap. There are 12 residues in the CDR3. CDR1 is DFQATT and CDR2 is SNEGSKA in the germline V gene (reference sequence). The CDR3 region has the DNA TGCAGTGCTAGTCTACAGGGCGATACGCAGTATTTT. As protein: CSASLQGDTQYF.

The V call is TRBV7-2, the J call TRBJ1-6; 7 positions match TRBD1. J lost 8 bases, V lost 2 bases, and 6 bases had no gene match. In germline, CDR1 is SGHTA, CDR2 FQGNSA. This CDR3 comprises 15 residues. The CDR3 bases are TGTGCCAGCAGCTTACGACAGGGAGGTGATTCACCCCTCCACTTT. It specifies CASSLRQGGDSPLHF.

The rearrangement joins TRBV12-5 to TRBJ1-2; 8 nucleotides align to TRBD1. After removal of 2 bases from V and 8 bases from J, the junction contained 10 bases not matched to a gene. The CDR3 is 15 amino acids. Germline values: CDR1 LGHNT, CDR2 FRNRAP. The CDR3 is CASGLIPRTGSGYTF. DNA for the CDR3: TGTGCTAGTGGTTTGATCCCCAGGACAGGGAGCGGCTACACCTTC.

This clone showed up just a few times. The V gene is TRBV10-1, the J gene TRBJ2-2, with D perhaps matching TRBD1 (6 bases). This CDR3 is built from 18 residues. Trimming removed 6 bases from V and 10 bases from J, with 30 bases in between. CDR1 and CDR2 from the germline V gene are WNHNN and SYGVQD (reference sequence). The CDR3 loop reads CASSDLRGANEDSEELFF. In nucleotides, the CDR3 is TGCGCCAGCAGCGACTTGAGGGGCGCGAATGAGGACAGCGAGGAGCTGTTTTTT.

This chain joins TRBV28 and TRBJ2-1, with TRBD2 as a possible D gene (6 bases). The CDR3 loop spans 17 amino acids. Trimming shortened V by 2 bases and J by 6 bases, and 20 bases separated the two germline ends. Germline CDR1 is MDHEN and CDR2 is SYDVKM. The CDR3 DNA sequence: TGTGCCAGCAGTTTAGTCGGCCGGGGGACTTACGGCAATGAGCAGTTCTTC. The encoded protein is CASSLVGRGTYGNEQFF. Full variable domain (remainder filled in from reference TRBV28 and TRBJ2-1): DVKVTQSSRYLVKRTGEKVFLECVQDMDHENMFWYRQDPGLGLRLIYFSYDVKMKEKGDIPEGYSVSREKKERFSLILESASTNQTSMYLCASSLVGRGTYGNEQFFGPGTRLTVL.

The genes are TRBV5-6 and TRBJ1-1; no firm D call. Trimming removed 3 bases at V and 1 base at J, with 10 bases between. The germline CDR1 and CDR2 sequences are SGHDT and YYEEEE. This CDR3 comprises 14 residues. This CDR3 reads CASSWMARNTEAFF. The CDR3 DNA reads as TGTGCCAGCAGCTGGATGGCTAGGAACACTGAAGCTTTCTTT.

This clone has more than one count but fewer than ten. The chain's CDR3 is CASSATSGGLRETQYF. The CDR3 DNA is TGTGCCAGCAGCGCGACTAGCGGGGGGCTACGGGAGACCCAGTACTTC. The V gene is TRBV9, the J gene TRBJ2-5, with 13 bases matching TRBD2. This CDR3 has 16 residues. Germline CDR1 reads SGDLS; CDR2 reads YYNGEE. V was pared by 3 bases and J by 5 bases, with 7 bases of the junction left unmatched.

This chain uses TRBV3-1 (or the pseudogene TRBV3-2) with TRBJ1-2; 9 bases match TRBD1. Germline CDR1 and CDR2: LGHDT and YNNKEL (reference sequence). V trimming: 4 bases; J trimming: 2 bases; junction bases outside the gene matches: 5. This CDR3 has 15 amino acids. The CDR3 is CASSLRTGANYGYTF. The CDR3, as DNA: TGTGCCAGCAGCCTTCGGACAGGGGCAAACTATGGCTACACCTTC.

The chain employs TRBV28 and TRBJ1-6; unclear D gene. Trimming cost V 4 bases and J 7 bases, with 8 bases left between them. There are 13 residues in the CDR3. Germline values: CDR1 MDHEN, CDR2 SYDVKM. In DNA, the CDR3 is TGTGCCAGCAGTTCAATGGCAAATTCACCCCTCCACTTT. This codes for CASSSMANSPLHF.

This chain uses TRBV4-1 with TRBJ2-3; perhaps TRBD1 as D (5 bases). Germline V gives CDR1 MGHRA, CDR2 YSYEKL. The CDR3 is 15 residues long. Trimming pared 1 base from V and 1 base from J, leaving 9 bases between. CDR3 nucleotide sequence: TGCGCCAGCAGCCAAGCGGACACACGCACAGATACGCAGTATTTT. Translating gives CASSQADTRTDTQYF.

This chain uses TRBV2 with TRBJ2-3; tentative D call: TRBD1 (5 bases). Germline lookup yields CDR1 SNHLY and CDR2 FYNNEI. The germline V and J ends were trimmed by 6 bases and 0 bases, with 16 bases remaining between them. The CDR3 spans 16 residues. The CDR3 sequence: CASSEEPGLSTDTQYF. The CDR3 DNA sequence: TGTGCCAGCAGCGAGGAACCAGGGCTAAGCACAGATACGCAGTATTTT.

The chain joins TRBV29-1 to TRBJ1-2; TRBD1 might be the D (6 bases). CDR1 and CDR2 from the germline V gene are SQVTM and ANQGSEA. V lost 4 bases and J 3 bases, leaving 9 bases between the germline ends. The CDR3 loop spans 12 amino acids. In DNA, the CDR3 is TGCAGCGTTGCGAGGACAGACTATGGCTACACCTTC. Translation gives CSVARTDYGYTF. The complete variable domain, with remaining parts taken from reference TRBV29-1 and TRBJ1-2, reads SAVISQKPSRDICQRGTSLTIQCQVDSQVTMMFWYRQQPGQSLTLIATANQGSEATYESGFVIDKFPISRPNLTFSTLTVSNMSPEDSSIYLCSVARTDYGYTFGSGTRLTVV.

The chain recombines TRBV7-3 with TRBJ2-5, with 10 bases aligning to TRBD2. CDR1 and CDR2 from the germline V gene are SGHTA and FQGTGA. The CDR3 covers 17 residues. The V gene end was trimmed by 5 bases and the J gene end by 3 bases; junction bases not matched to a gene: 12. Written as DNA, the CDR3 is TGTGCCAGCAGCCGCAGGGACTTAGGGACTAGCGAAGAGACCCAGTACTTC. As protein: CASSRRDLGTSEETQYF.